This TCR beta chain was captured in a study of regulatory T cells in long-lasting Graves disease. General study results and limits: Patients with persistent Graves' had lower TCR diversity than newly diagnosed patients. TRBV28, TRBJ1-2 and TRBJ2-5 were segments that persistent disease favored.

The sample's time point: newly diagnosed GD, antithyroid drugs for less than 3 months. The TCR library was made from RNA extracted from PBMCs. Germline V CDR1 and CDR2: DFQATT, SNEGSKA (reference sequence). The CDR3 contains 14 residues. Both iRepertoire HTBI primers and Arm-PCR of CDR3 regions were used to build the TCR beta libraries. Per the study methods: Identification yielded approximately 66 TRBV and under 15 TRBJ segments across samples. One entry per CDR3 protein, called by TCRdb with MiXCR from the multiplex PCR reads. The V and J calls here are based on TCRdb, not the publication. The repertoire holds around 400,000 distinct CDR3 sequences, with approximately 16% as singletons. To note about this clonotype: Its antigen is not identified. Since a much larger clone is just one base distant, this may be a read error.

Another study also made use of these data, one on T cells in Graves' hyperthyroidism and ophthalmopathy.

This receptor was taken from a woman aged 40 to 50 with Graves disease. The source material was peripheral blood mononuclear cells (PBMCs), sampled at new diagnosis, from a patient treated with antithyroid drugs. The V gene is TRBV20-1, the J gene TRBJ2-7, with TRBD1 identical over 12 bases. The CDR3, as DNA: TGCGGTGCTAGAATGGGACAGGGGGCCAACGAGCAGTACTTC. Translated, it gives CGARMGQGANEQYF.